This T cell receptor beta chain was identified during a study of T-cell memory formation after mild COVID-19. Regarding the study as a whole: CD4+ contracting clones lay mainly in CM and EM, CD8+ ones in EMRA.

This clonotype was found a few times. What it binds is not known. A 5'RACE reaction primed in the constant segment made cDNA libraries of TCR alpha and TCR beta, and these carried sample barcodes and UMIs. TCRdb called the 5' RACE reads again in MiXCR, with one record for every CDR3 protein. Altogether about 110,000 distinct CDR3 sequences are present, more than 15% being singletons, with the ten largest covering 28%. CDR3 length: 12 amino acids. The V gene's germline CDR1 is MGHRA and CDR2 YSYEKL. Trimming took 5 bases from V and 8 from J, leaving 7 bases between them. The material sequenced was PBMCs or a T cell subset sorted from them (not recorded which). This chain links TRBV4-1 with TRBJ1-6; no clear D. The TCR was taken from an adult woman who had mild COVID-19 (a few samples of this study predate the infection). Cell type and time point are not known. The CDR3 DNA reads TGCGCCAGCAGCGATCCCTATTCACCCCTCCACTTT. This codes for CASSDPYSPLHF.